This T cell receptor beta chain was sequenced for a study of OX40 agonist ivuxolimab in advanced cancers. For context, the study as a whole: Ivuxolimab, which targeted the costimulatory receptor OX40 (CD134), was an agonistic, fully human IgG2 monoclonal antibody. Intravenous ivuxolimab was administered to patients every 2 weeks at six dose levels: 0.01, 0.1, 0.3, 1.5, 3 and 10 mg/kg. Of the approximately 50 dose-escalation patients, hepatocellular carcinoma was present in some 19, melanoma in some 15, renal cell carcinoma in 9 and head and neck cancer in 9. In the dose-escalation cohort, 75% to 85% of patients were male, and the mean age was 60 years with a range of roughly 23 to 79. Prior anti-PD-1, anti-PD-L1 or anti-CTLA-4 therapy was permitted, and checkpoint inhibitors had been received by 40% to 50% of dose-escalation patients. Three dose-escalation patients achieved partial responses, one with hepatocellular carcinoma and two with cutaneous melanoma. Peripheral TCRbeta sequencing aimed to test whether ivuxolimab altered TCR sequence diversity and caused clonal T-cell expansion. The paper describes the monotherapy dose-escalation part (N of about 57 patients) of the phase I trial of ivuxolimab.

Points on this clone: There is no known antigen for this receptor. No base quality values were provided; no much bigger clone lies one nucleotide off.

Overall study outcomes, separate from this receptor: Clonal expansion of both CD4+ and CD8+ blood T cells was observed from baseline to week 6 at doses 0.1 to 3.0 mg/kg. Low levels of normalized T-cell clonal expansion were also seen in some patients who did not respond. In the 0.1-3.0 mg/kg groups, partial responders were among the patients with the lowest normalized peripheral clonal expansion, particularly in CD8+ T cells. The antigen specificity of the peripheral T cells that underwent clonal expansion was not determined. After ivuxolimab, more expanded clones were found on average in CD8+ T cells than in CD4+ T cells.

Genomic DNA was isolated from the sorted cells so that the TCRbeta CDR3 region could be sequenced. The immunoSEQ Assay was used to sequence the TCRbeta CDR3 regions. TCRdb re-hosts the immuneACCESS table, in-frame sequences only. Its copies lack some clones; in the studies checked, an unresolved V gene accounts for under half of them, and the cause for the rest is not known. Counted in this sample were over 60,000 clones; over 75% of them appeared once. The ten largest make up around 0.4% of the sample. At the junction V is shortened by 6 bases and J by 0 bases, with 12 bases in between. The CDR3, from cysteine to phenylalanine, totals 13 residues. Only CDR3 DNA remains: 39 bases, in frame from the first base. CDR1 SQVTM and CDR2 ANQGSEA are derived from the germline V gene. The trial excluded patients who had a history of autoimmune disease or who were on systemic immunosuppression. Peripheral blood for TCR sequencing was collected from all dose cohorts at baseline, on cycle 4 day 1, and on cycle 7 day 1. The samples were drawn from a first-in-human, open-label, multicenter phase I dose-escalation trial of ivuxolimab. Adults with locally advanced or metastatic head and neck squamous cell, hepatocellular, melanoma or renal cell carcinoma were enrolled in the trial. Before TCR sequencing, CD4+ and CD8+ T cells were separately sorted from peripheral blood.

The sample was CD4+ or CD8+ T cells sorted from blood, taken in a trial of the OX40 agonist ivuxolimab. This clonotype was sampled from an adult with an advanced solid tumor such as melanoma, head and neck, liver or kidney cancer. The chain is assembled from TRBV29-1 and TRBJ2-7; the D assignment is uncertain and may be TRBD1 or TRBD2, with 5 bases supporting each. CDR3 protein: CSVGPTASYEQYF. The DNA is TGCAGCGTGGGACCGACAGCCTCCTACGAGCAGTACTTC.